This entry lists 4 T cell receptor beta chains sequenced from one sample in a study of T cells after yellow fever vaccination. TCRdb reprocessed the 5' RACE reads via MiXCR and lists one record per CDR3 protein. The table lists more than 300,000 distinct CDR3 sequences, approximately 11% of them singletons. Sequencing was performed on CD4+ T cells sorted from PBMCs, taken 45 days after the yellow fever booster vaccination. Receptor source: a man aged 18-30 years who received the YFV17D yellow fever vaccine.

This clonotype was recorded a few times. The J gene is TRBJ1-4, the V gene TRBV6-2 or TRBV6-3; D is undetermined. The CDR3 has 14 residues. Germline lookup yields CDR1 MNHEY and CDR2 SVGEGT. V lost 6 bases and J lost 0, with 8 bases in between. In DNA form, the CDR3 reads TGTGCCAGCAGCCGCCTTGCAACTAATGAAAAACTGTTTTTT. Its translation is CASSRLATNEKLFF.

This rearrangement joins TRBV18 to TRBJ2-5; D is perhaps TRBD1 (6 bases). The CDR3 is 13 amino acids. The germline V gene has CDR1 KGHSH and CDR2 LQKENI. V lost 8 bases, J lost 4 bases, and 14 bases lay in between. The CDR3 DNA reads TGTGCCAGCCAGGGGAGCAGGTCAGAGACCCAGTACTTC. This encodes CASQGSRSETQYF.

The chain combines TRBV7-3 with TRBJ2-3, with unresolved D. The ends were cut back, 5 bases at V and 2 bases at J, with 11 bases in the middle. The germline CDR1 and CDR2 sequences are SGHTA and FQGTGA. CDR3 size: 14 residues. The CDR3 loop is CASSPRDFTDTQYF. CDR3 sequence (DNA): TGTGCCAGCAGCCCCCGCGACTTCACAGATACGCAGTATTTT. Supplemented by reference TRBV7-3 and TRBJ2-3, the full variable domain reads GAGVSQTPSNKVTEKGKYVELRCDPISGHTALYWYRQSLGQGPEFLIYFQGTGAADDSGLPNDRFFAVRPEGSVSTLKIQRTERGDSAVYLCASSPRDFTDTQYFGPGTRLTVL.

Only a few counts were recorded for this clonotype. The V gene is TRBV5-1, the J gene TRBJ2-2, with D perhaps matching TRBD2 (5 bases). CDR3 length: 13 amino acids. From germline, CDR1 is SGHRS and CDR2 YFSETQ. The V and J ends lost 2 bases and 6 bases respectively, with 8 bases between them. CDR3 loop: CASSFAGPGELFF. The CDR3, as DNA: TGCGCCAGCAGCTTTGCGGGTCCCGGGGAGCTGTTTTTT. Full variable domain (outside the CDR3, taken from reference TRBV5-1 and TRBJ2-2): KAGVTQTPRYLIKTRGQQVTLSCSPISGHRSVSWYQQTPGQGLQFLFEYFSETQRNKGNFPGRFSGRQFSNSRSEMNVSTLELGDSALYLCASSFAGPGELFFGEGSRLTVL.